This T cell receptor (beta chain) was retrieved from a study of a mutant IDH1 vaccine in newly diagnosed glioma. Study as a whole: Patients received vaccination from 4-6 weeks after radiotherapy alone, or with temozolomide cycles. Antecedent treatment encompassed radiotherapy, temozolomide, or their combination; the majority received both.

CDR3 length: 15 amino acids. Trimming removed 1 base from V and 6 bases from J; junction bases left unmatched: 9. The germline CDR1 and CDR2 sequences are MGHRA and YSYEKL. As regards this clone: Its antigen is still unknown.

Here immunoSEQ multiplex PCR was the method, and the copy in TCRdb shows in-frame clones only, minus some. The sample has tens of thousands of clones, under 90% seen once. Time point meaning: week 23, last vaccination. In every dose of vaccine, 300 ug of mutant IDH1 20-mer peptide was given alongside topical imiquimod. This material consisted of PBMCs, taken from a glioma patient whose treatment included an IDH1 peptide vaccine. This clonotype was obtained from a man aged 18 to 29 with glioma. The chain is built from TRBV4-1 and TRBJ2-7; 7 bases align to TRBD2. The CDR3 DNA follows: TGCGCCAGCAGCCAAGGGACTAGGGGTGGGTCCGAGCAGTACTTC. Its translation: CASSQGTRGGSEQYF.